This T cell receptor (beta chain) was sequenced for a study of patients and donors after allogeneic stem cell transplantation. One entry per CDR3 protein results from TCRdb running MiXCR on the RT-PCR reads. The data contain 800,000 to 1,000,000 distinct CDR3 sequences, roughly 17% of them singletons. Losses at the gene ends were 7 bases for V and 6 bases for J; bases not matched to a gene: 8. The CDR3 length is 13 residues. Germline assignment: CDR1 SQVTM and CDR2 ANQGSEA. The sample consisted of blood, either unsorted or a sorted T cell fraction (not recorded which). The chain combines TRBV29-1 with TRBJ2-5; 10 nucleotides align to TRBD2. The sequence came from a human donor who was either an allogeneic HSCT recipient or a stem cell or donor lymphocyte infusion donor (not recorded which). It is not recorded whose cells these are; they may come from a transplant donor. The CDR3 loop is CSARSGRGKTQYF. DNA of the CDR3: TGCAGCGCCAGAAGCGGGAGGGGAAAGACCCAGTACTTC.